What follows is one T cell receptor (beta chain) and its context. This sample is drawn from a study of blood T cell repertoires in COVID-19. Study-level information: Acute-phase and convalescent COVID-19 samples originated in the United States, Italy and Spain. The cDNA or gDNA used as material had been derived from T cells, B-cell-depleted T cells, or PBMCs.

How the authors handled the data: Estimated nucleated cell counts came from reference gene primer amplification. Sequencing was performed with immunoSEQ multiplex PCR; in TCRdb, only in-frame clones are kept and a portion is missing. V, J and clone size derive from that table, while D and trimming were established from the DNA sequence. The sample lists 300,000 to 400,000 clones, over 80% occurring once. The CDR3 sequence is 18 residues long. V lost 0 bases to trimming and J lost 0 bases; unmatched junction nucleotides: 8. Germline values: CDR1 LNHNV, CDR2 YYDKDF (reference sequence). Enrollment of patients from Seattle took place during active infection, with longitudinal follow-up.

The rearrangement uses TRBV15 and TRBJ2-3; 8 bases fit TRBD1. The clonotype originates from a woman aged 45-60 years with COVID-19, enrolled during active disease. Input material: peripheral blood. This CDR3 reads CATSRDDIRQGSTDTQYF. The CDR3 DNA follows: TGTGCCACCAGCAGAGATGATATAAGACAGGGGAGCACAGATACGCAGTATTTT.